Described below is a single T cell receptor beta chain sequence and its context. No antigen is known for it. This entry is derived from a study of PD-1 blockade in classical Hodgkin lymphoma. Autologous stem cell transplantation was followed by relapse in every patient, and brentuximab vedotin exposure varied. Complete response, partial response or progressive disease constituted the best responses recorded. Sequencing used immunoSEQ multiplex PCR; TCRdb keeps in-frame clones, though not all of them. The sample holds tens of thousands of clones, roughly 78% seen once. Looked up from germline, CDR1 is SNHLY and CDR2 is FYNNEI. The germline V and J ends were trimmed by 8 bases and 3 bases, with 11 bases remaining between them. The CDR3 has 12 residues. Points from the study as a whole: Newly diagnosed patients reportedly had lower baseline TCR diversity than healthy donors. The study found complete responders had baseline diversity similar to newly diagnosed patients.

This chain links TRBV2 with TRBJ2-7, with D perhaps matching TRBD1 (6 bases). The clonotype comes from a human donor with classical Hodgkin lymphoma. This specimen consisted of peripheral blood mononuclear cells (PBMCs), obtained at baseline. The CDR3 coding sequence is TGTGCCAGCTGGACAGATCTCTACGAGCAGTACTTC. This gives the protein CASWTDLYEQYF.